These T cell receptor beta chains were read from a single sample in a study of blood T cells in healthy people across ages. Via MiXCR, TCRdb re-called the 5' RACE reads, giving one row per CDR3 protein. The sample has approximately 1,000,000 distinct CDR3 sequences, around two fifths seen once. Source material: blood. The receptors here all came from a man aged 18 to 35 in good health. CDR3s include the opening cysteine and the closing phenylalanine or tryptophan. A D gene is named only where the DNA matches it firmly. Clone size is not always given. Where it is, it says once, few, many or a class for expanded clones.

J gene,D gene,clone size,V gene,CDR3 protein,CDR3 DNA
TRBJ2-7,-,few,TRBV4-2,CASSQDHYLGEFEQYF,TGTGCCAGCAGCCAAGATCACTACTTAGGGGAGTTCGAGCAGTACTTC
TRBJ1-3,-,-,TRBV12-3/TRBV12-4,CASSPKDGNSGNTIYF,TGTGCCAGCAGCCCCAAGGACGGTAACTCTGGAAACACCATATATTTT
TRBJ1-2,-,-,TRBV4-1,CASSPTDAYRGYTF,TGCGCCAGCAGCCCGACAGACGCCTACAGGGGCTACACCTTC
TRBJ1-2,TRBD1,-,TRBV12-3/TRBV12-4,CASRDREQNCGYTF,TGTGCCAGCAGGGACAGGGAACAGAACTGTGGCTACACCTTC
TRBJ2-7,TRBD1,few,TRBV20-1,CSARSRQGAGEQYF,TGCAGTGCTAGATCGAGACAGGGGGCGGGCGAGCAGTACTTC
TRBJ2-3,TRBD1,once,TRBV20-1,CSAGDRGLVGTQYF,TGCAGTGCTGGGGACAGGGGGCTGGTGGGTACGCAGTATTTT
TRBJ2-7,-,-,TRBV6-5,CASSRATTSYEQYF,TGTGCCAGCAGTCGAGCGACAACCAGCTACGAGCAGTACTTC
TRBJ2-1,TRBD1,once,TRBV2,CASSDLPRDRVYNEQFF,TGTGCCAGCAGTGACCTCCCCCGGGACAGGGTTTACAATGAGCAGTTCTTC
TRBJ2-7,-,few,TRBV5-5,CASSHGRSSYEQYF,TGTGCCAGCAGCCACGGACGGTCATCCTACGAGCAGTACTTC
TRBJ2-5,-,-,TRBV27,CASSLSPLRSPQTGSGTQYF,TGTGCCAGCAGTTTATCCCCGCTACGGTCCCCACAGACAGGTTCGGGGACCCAGTACTTC
TRBJ1-6,-,few,TRBV7-9,CASSLALAGDKSSYNSPLHF,TGTGCCAGCAGCTTAGCGTTGGCAGGGGACAAGAGCTCCTATAATTCACCCCTCCACTTT
TRBJ2-1,TRBD1,few,TRBV6-2/TRBV6-3,CASSNTGGSYNEQFF,TGTGCCAGCAGTAATACAGGGGGCTCCTACAATGAGCAGTTCTTC
TRBJ2-7,-,-,TRBV12-3/TRBV12-4,CASSPSGVDYEQYF,TGTGCCAGCAGTCCATCAGGGGTGGACTACGAGCAGTACTTC
TRBJ2-5,-,-,TRBV5-1,CASSRSGPQGGETQYF,TGCGCCAGCAGCAGATCCGGGCCCCAGGGGGGAGAGACCCAGTACTTC
TRBJ2-3,TRBD2,few,TRBV20-1,CSARAGQGVTDTQYF,TGCAGTGCTCGAGCGGGGCAGGGTGTGACAGATACGCAGTATTTT
TRBJ2-2,-,-,TRBV11-3,CASSVSMNTGELFF,TGTGCCAGCAGCGTCTCTATGAACACCGGGGAGCTGTTTTTT
TRBJ2-1,-,few,TRBV20-1,CSAMGTPYNEQFF,TGCAGTGCTATGGGGACCCCCTACAATGAGCAGTTCTTC
TRBJ1-2,-,-,TRBV20-1,CSASPGQGYGYTF,TGCAGTGCTAGTCCTGGGCAGGGCTATGGCTACACCTTC
TRBJ2-1,TRBD1,-,TRBV29-1,CSVWWDSARGQFF,TGCAGCGTGTGGTGGGACAGCGCACGTGGGCAGTTCTTC
TRBJ1-1,-,-,TRBV29-1,CSVDGGMANTEAFF,TGCAGCGTTGATGGGGGAATGGCGAACACTGAAGCTTTCTTT
TRBJ2-3,-,few,TRBV7-2,CASSLNVRGPDTQYF,TGTGCCAGCAGCCTAAATGTGCGGGGGCCAGATACGCAGTATTTT
TRBJ2-4,-,few,TRBV28,CASSLPRTVLAKNIQYF,TGTGCCAGCAGTCTACCCCGAACAGTTCTAGCCAAAAACATTCAGTACTTC
TRBJ2-6,-,-,TRBV5-1,CASSLRAGANVLTF,TGCGCCAGCAGTTTGAGGGCCGGGGCCAACGTCCTGACTTTC
TRBJ2-3,TRBD1,-,TRBV12-3/TRBV12-4,CASSLGGQGGTQYF,TGTGCCAGCAGTCTGGGGGGACAGGGGGGTACGCAGTATTTT
TRBJ1-1,-,-,TRBV7-9,CASSFGVGRVLAFF,TGTGCCAGCAGCTTCGGAGTAGGCAGGGTACTAGCTTTCTTT
TRBJ2-5,-,once,TRBV5-1,CASSLDSTEETQYF,TGCGCCAGCAGCTTGGACAGTACCGAAGAGACCCAGTACTTC
TRBJ1-2,-,-,TRBV5-6,CAGSVDTPIEGYTF,TGTGCCGGCAGCGTGGACACGCCCATAGAGGGCTACACCTTC
TRBJ1-1,-,few,TRBV4-3,CASSQVDGSEAFF,TGCGCCAGCAGCCAAGTAGATGGCAGTGAAGCTTTCTTT
TRBJ1-3,-,few,TRBV7-9,CASTVSGNTIYF,TGTGCCAGCACCGTATCTGGAAACACCATATATTTT
TRBJ2-1,-,-,TRBV4-1,CASSQEIVSSNNEQFF,TGCGCCAGCAGCCAGGAAATAGTCTCCTCTAACAATGAGCAGTTCTTC
TRBJ1-1,-,-,TRBV20-1,CSARDGRLITEAFF,TGCAGTGCTAGAGACGGCAGGCTTATCACTGAAGCTTTCTTT
TRBJ1-1,TRBD1,few,TRBV29-1,CSVEVQGGQKTEAFF,TGCAGCGTTGAGGTTCAGGGGGGCCAAAAGACTGAAGCTTTCTTT
TRBJ2-3,TRBD2,-,TRBV6-5,CASSSRLAGAHTDTQYF,TGTGCCAGCAGTTCCCGACTAGCGGGGGCCCACACAGATACGCAGTATTTT
TRBJ2-1,-,many,TRBV4-3,CASSQVSTNEQFF,TGCGCCAGCAGCCAAGTTAGTACGAATGAGCAGTTCTTC